The rows below give T cell receptor beta chains drawn from one sample of a study of OX40 agonist ivuxolimab in advanced cancers. Profiled with immunoSEQ multiplex PCR; TCRdb holds only in-frame clones, not every one. The data contain 73,000 or so clones, approximately 86% of them singletons. The input for sequencing was CD4+ or CD8+ T cells sorted from blood, taken in a trial of the OX40 agonist ivuxolimab. The receptors come from an adult with an advanced solid tumor such as melanoma, head and neck, liver or kidney cancer. The conserved cysteine and the conserved F or W are not part of the CDR3 here.

J	length	V	CDR3
TRBJ2-3	11	TRBV4-3	ASSQPGADTQY
TRBJ1-1	13	TRBV5-1	ASSSGHQGNTEAF
TRBJ1-6	13	TRBV2	ASLASSSYNSPLH
TRBJ2-7	13	TRBV5-1	ASSTQAGGPDEQY
TRBJ1-3	13	TRBV7-2	ASSATGGSGNTIY
TRBJ1-2	11	TRBV7-2	ASSWTGDYGYT
TRBJ1-1	12	TRBV28	ASRTLQGRPEAF
TRBJ2-3	13	TRBV2	ASSEVAGNTDTQY
TRBJ2-2	14	TRBV9	ASSVVVTANTGELF
TRBJ2-7	11	TRBV29-1	SVTGTGAYEQY
TRBJ2-5	13	TRBV11-3	ASSLGRGGPETQY
TRBJ2-3	11	TRBV29-1	SVSPSGTDTQY
TRBJ1-2	11	TRBV19	ASRPDRVSGYT
TRBJ2-3	14	TRBV7-3	ASSWGGDTSTDTQY
TRBJ2-1	11	TRBV18	ASSGAPDNEQF
TRBJ2-3	12	TRBV7-3	ASGATGWTDTQY
TRBJ2-7	13	TRBV5-1	ASSLEGTGTYEQY
TRBJ2-2	12	TRBV6-5	ASRHHPNTGELF
TRBJ2-5	12	TRBV11-2	ASSLDGRVETQY
TRBJ2-6	14	TRBV7-6	ASSLEPFLDINVLT
TRBJ2-7	11	TRBV10-1	ASSESGTPWQY
TRBJ2-5	14	TRBV28	ASSFPDRGREETQY
TRBJ1-4	13	TRBV7-9	ASSLDGGSYEKLF
TRBJ1-2	14	TRBV7-9	ASSPGGGVPPYGYT